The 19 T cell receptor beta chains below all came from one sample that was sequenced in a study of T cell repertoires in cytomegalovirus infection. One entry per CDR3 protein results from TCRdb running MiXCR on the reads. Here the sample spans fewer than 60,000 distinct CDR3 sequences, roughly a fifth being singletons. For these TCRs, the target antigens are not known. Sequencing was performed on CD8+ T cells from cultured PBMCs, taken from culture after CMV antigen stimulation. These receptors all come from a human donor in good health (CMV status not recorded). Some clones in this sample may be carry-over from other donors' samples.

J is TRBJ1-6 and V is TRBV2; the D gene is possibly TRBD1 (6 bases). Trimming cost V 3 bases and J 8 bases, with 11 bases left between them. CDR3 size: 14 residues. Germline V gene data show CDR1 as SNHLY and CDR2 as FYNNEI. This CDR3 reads CASSDDRLHSPLHF. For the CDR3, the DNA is TGTGCCAGCAGTGACGACAGGTTACATTCACCCCTCCACTTT.

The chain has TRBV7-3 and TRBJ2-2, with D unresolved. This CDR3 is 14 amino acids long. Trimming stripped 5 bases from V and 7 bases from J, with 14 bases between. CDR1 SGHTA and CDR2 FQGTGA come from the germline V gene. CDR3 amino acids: CASSLGAKGGELFF. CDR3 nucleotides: TGTGCCAGCAGCCTCGGAGCTAAAGGCGGGGAGCTGTTTTTT.

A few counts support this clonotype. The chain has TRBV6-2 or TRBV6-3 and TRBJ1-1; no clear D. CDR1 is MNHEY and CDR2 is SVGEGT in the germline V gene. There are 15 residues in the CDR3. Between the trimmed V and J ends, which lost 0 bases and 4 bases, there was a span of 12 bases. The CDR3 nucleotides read TGTGCCAGCAGTTACTCCGGGTTTCTGTTCACTGAAGCTTTCTTT. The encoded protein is CASSYSGFLFTEAFF.

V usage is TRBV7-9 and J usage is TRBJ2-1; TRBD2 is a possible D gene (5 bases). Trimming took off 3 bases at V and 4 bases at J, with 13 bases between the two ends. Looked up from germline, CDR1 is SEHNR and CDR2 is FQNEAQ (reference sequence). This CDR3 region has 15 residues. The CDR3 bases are TGTGCCAGCAGCTTCCCAGGCCCGGGGTACAATGAGCAGTTCTTC. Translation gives CASSFPGPGYNEQFF.

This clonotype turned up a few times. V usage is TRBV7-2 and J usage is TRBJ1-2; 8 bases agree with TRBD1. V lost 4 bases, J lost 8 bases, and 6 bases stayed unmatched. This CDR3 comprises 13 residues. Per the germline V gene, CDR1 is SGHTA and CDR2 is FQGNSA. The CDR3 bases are TGTGCCAGCAGCTCCCGGACAGGGAAAGGCTACACCTTC. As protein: CASSSRTGKGYTF.

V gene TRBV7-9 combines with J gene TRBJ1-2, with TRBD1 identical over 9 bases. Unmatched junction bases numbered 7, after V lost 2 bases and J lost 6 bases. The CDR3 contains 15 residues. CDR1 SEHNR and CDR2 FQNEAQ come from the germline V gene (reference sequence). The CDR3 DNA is TGTGCCAGCAGCTTACGGGACAGGGCTGAAGATGGCTACACCTTC. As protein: CASSLRDRAEDGYTF.

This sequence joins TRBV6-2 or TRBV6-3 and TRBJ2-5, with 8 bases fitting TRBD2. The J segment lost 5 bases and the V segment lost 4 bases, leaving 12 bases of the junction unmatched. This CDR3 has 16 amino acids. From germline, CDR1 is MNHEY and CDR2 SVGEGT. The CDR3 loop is CASSWDGGASDETQYF. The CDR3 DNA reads TGTGCCAGCAGTTGGGACGGGGGGGCCTCGGATGAGACCCAGTACTTC.

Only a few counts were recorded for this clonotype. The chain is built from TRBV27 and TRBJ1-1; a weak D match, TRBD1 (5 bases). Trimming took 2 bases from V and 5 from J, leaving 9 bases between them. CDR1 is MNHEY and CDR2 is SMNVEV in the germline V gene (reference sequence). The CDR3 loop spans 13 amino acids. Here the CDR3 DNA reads TGTGCCAGCAGTTTAACCGGGACGACTGAAGCTTTCTTT. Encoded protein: CASSLTGTTEAFF.

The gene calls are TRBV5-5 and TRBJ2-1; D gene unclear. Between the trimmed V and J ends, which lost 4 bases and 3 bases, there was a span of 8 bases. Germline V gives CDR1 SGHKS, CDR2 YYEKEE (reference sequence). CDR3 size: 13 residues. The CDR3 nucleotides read TGTGCCAGCAGCCACCGGATCTACAATGAGCAGTTCTTC. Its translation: CASSHRIYNEQFF.

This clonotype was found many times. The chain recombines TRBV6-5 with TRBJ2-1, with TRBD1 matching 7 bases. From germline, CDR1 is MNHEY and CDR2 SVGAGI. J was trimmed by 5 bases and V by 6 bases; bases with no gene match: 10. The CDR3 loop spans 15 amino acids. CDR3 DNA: TGTGCCAGCAGACGAGGGGGCACAAACCACAATGAGCAGTTCTTC. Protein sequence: CASRRGGTNHNEQFF.

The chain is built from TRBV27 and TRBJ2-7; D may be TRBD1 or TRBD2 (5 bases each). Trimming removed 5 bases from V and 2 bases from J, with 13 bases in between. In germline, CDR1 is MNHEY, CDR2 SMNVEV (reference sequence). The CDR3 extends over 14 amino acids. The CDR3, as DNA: TGTGCCAGCAGTCCAATCGGGACCCCCTACGAGCAGTACTTC. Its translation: CASSPIGTPYEQYF.

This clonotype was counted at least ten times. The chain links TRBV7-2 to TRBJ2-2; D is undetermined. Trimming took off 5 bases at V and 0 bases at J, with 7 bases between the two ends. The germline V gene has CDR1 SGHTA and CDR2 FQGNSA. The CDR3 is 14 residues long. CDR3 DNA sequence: TGTGCCAGCAGCCTCAATTCGAACACCGGGGAGCTGTTTTTT. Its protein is CASSLNSNTGELFF.

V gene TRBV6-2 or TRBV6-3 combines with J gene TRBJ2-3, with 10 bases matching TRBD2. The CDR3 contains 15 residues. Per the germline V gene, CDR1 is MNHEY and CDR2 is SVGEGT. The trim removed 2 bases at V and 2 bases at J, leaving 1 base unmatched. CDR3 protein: CASSYSGGATDTQYF. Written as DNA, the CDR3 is TGTGCCAGCAGTTACAGCGGGGGGGCCACAGATACGCAGTATTTT.

CDR3 coding DNA: TGTGCCAGCAGAGGGACAGGACGGGACACTGAAGCTTTCTTT. This codes for CASRGTGRDTEAFF. The chain carries TRBV12-3 or TRBV12-4 and TRBJ1-1; 8 nucleotides line up with TRBD1. This CDR3 comprises 14 residues. Trimming removed 6 bases from V and 3 bases from J; junction bases left unmatched: 6.

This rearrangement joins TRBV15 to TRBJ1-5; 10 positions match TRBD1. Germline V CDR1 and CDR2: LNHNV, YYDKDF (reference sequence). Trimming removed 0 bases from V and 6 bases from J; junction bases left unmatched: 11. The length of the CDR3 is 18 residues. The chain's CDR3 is CATSRDTATGTGVQPQHF. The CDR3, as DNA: TGTGCCACCAGCAGAGATACCGCGACCGGGACAGGGGTTCAGCCCCAGCATTTT.

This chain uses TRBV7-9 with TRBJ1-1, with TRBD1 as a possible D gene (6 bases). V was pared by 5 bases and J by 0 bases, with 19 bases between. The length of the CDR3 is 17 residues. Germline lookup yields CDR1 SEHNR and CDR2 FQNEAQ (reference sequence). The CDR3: CASSTDRLDLLNTEAFF. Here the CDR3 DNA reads TGTGCCAGCAGCACGGACAGACTCGACCTCTTGAACACTGAAGCTTTCTTT.

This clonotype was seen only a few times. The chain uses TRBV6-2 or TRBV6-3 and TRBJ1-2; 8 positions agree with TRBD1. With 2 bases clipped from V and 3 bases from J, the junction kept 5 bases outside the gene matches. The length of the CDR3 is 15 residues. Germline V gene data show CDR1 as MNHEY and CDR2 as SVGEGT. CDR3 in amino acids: CASSYRTGPYYGYTF. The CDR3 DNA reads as TGTGCCAGCAGTTACCGGACAGGGCCCTACTATGGCTACACCTTC.

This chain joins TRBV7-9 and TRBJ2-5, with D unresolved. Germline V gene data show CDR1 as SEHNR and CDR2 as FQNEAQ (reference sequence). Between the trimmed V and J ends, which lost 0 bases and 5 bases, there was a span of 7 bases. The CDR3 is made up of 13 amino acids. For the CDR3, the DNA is TGTGCCAGCAGCTTAGCCCTGATGGAGACCCAGTACTTC. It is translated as CASSLALMETQYF.

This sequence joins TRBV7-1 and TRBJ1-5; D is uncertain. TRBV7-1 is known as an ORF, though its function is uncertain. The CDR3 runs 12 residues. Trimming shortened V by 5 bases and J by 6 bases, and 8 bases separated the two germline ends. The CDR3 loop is CASSQLGQPQHF. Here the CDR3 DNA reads TGTGCCAGCAGCCAGCTAGGTCAGCCCCAGCATTTT.